The 26 T cell receptor beta chains presented below share a single source sample, sequenced in a study of beta chain features in type 1 diabetes. Every bit of the isolated RNA underwent reverse transcription, so sequencing read expressed TCRB transcripts. Some clones are missing from TCRdb's copy, which holds only in-frame ones; the method was immunoSEQ multiplex PCR. The data contain 970,000 or so clones, roughly 15% of them singletons. The sample taken for sequencing was naive CD4+ T cells from blood. The receptors here all came from a woman under 30 in good health.

This clone was counted a few times. This chain connects TRBV4-1 to TRBJ1-2, with D tentatively TRBD1 (6 bases). The CDR3 contains 16 residues. Germline CDR1 and CDR2: MGHRA and YSYEKL. V was pared by 3 bases and J by 2 bases, with 16 bases between. CDR3 in DNA: TGCGCCAGCAGCCATCAAAATCCGACAGGCAACTATGGCTACACCTTC. Protein: CASSHQNPTGNYGYTF.

This clone has a handful of counts. The chain uses TRBV7-4 and TRBJ2-7; D not resolved. The CDR3 runs 16 residues. The V and J ends lost 1 base and 0 bases respectively, with 13 bases between them. Germline CDR1 and CDR2: SGHVT and SQSDAQ. CDR3 sequence reads: CASSLVIGPSSYEQYF. The CDR3 coding sequence is TGTGCCAGCAGCTTAGTCATTGGGCCTAGCTCCTACGAGCAGTACTTC.

This clone has a handful of counts. The genes are TRBV11-2 and TRBJ2-7; 11 bases line up with TRBD2. The CDR3 is 17 residues long. With V trimmed by 5 bases and J by 6 bases, 15 bases remained unmatched. Per the germline V gene, CDR1 is SGHAT and CDR2 is FQNNGV. The chain's CDR3 is CASSPGTSGPNLREQYF. The DNA of the CDR3 is TGTGCCAGCAGCCCAGGGACTAGCGGACCCAATCTACGCGAGCAGTACTTC.

This clone turned up a few times. The CDR3 DNA reads as TGTGCCAGCAGCTCAACAGACAGGAGCTCCTACAATGAGCAGTTCTTC. It translates to CASSSTDRSSYNEQFF. The chain joins TRBV5-4 to TRBJ2-1; a weak D match, TRBD1 (6 bases). Germline CDR1 reads SGHNT; CDR2 reads YYREEE (reference sequence). CDR3 length equals 16 residues. Deletions cut 3 bases from V and 0 bases from J, with 13 bases between.

The rearrangement links TRBV7-9 to TRBJ2-6; maybe TRBD2 (6 bases). Germline V gene sequence: CDR1 SEHNR, CDR2 FQNEAQ (reference sequence). This CDR3 comprises 15 residues. V lost 3 bases to trimming and J lost 2 bases, with 8 bases between them. In DNA, the CDR3 is TGTGCCAGCAGCTTTACTAGCCCTGGGGCCAACGTCCTGACTTTC. Its protein product is CASSFTSPGANVLTF. The complete variable domain, with remaining parts taken from reference TRBV7-9 and TRBJ2-6, reads DTGVSQNPRHKITKRGQNVTFRCDPISEHNRLYWYRQTLGQGPEFLTYFQNEAQLEKSRLLSDRFSAERPKGSFSTLEIQRTEQGDSAMYLCASSFTSPGANVLTFGAGSRLTVL.

This clone was seen a few times. V usage is TRBV4-2 and J usage is TRBJ2-1; TRBD2 matches at 8 bases. V dropped 1 base and J dropped 5; count of bases not matched to a gene: 7. Germline loops: CDR1 LGHNA, CDR2 YNFKEQ. CDR3 length equals 16 residues. The CDR3 sequence: CASSQVNLAGNNEQFF. The DNA of the CDR3 is TGTGCCAGCAGCCAAGTGAACCTAGCGGGTAACAATGAGCAGTTCTTC.

The gene calls are TRBV28 and TRBJ1-4, with D unclear. V was trimmed by 5 bases and J by 12 bases, leaving 16 bases between them. Germline values: CDR1 MDHEN, CDR2 SYDVKM. This CDR3 comprises 13 residues. This CDR3 is CASSPPSIAELFF. The CDR3 region has the DNA TGTGCCAGCAGTCCCCCCAGCATTGCAGAACTGTTTTTT.

J is TRBJ2-1 and V is TRBV11-3; TRBD2 matches at 7 bases. After removal of 3 bases from V and 0 bases from J, the junction contained 5 bases not matched to a gene. Germline V gene data show CDR1 as SGHNT and CDR2 as YENEEA. The CDR3 consists of 16 residues. The CDR3 spells CASSLGEGSSYNEQFF. The DNA for the CDR3 is TGTGCCAGCAGCTTGGGGGAGGGTTCCTCCTACAATGAGCAGTTCTTC. The whole variable domain, filled in from reference TRBV11-3 and TRBJ2-1, reads EAGVVQSPRYKIIEKKQPVAFWCNPISGHNTLYWYLQNLGQGPELLIRYENEEAVDDSQLPKDRFSAERLKGVDSTLKIQPAELGDSAVYLCASSLGEGSSYNEQFFGPGTRLTVL.

The chain carries TRBV9 and TRBJ2-1; no reliable D call. Germline loops: CDR1 SGDLS, CDR2 YYNGEE. V shed 0 bases and J shed 6 bases, with 16 bases lying between them. This CDR3 region has 16 residues. CDR3 nucleotides: TGTGCCAGCAGCGTAGGTTCATCGTTACCGAGCAATGAGCAGTTCTTC. Translating it yields CASSVGSSLPSNEQFF.

Remarks on this clone: A much larger clonotype is one base distant, so this may be a read error. The chain joins TRBV12-1 to TRBJ2-1. TRBV12-1 is marked as a pseudogene. The CDR3 runs 11 residues. DNA of the CDR3: TGTGCCAGCAGCAGGTACAATGAGCAGTTCTTC. It yields the protein CASSRYNEQFF.

This clone turned up a few times. This chain links TRBV28 with TRBJ2-1; 9 bases match TRBD1. The CDR3 totals 11 residues. The V gene end was trimmed by 4 bases and the J gene end by 14 bases; junction bases not matched to a gene: 3. The germline gives CDR1 MDHEN, CDR2 SYDVKM. CDR3 nucleotides: TGTGCCAGCAGTTCCCGGACAGGGGAGTTCTTC. Translating it yields CASSSRTGEFF.

The V and J genes are TRBV7-9 and TRBJ2-3; no clear D. This CDR3 region has 13 residues. V gave up 3 bases and J gave up 5 bases, with 9 bases separating them. The germline V gene encodes CDR1 SEHNR and CDR2 FQNEAQ (reference sequence). CDR3 region: CASSLSTQDTQYF. The CDR3 nucleotides are TGTGCCAGCAGCTTGAGTACGCAAGATACGCAGTATTTT.

Worth noting for this clone: One junction end disagrees with the germline gene, perhaps due to a read error. CDR3 residues: CASSYRMNSNHPQHF. CDR3 bases: TGTGCCAGCAGTTACAGAATGAATAGCAATCACCCCCAGCATTTT. The rearrangement joins TRBV6-5 to TRBJ1-5; D is unresolved. CDR3 length equals 15 residues. Germline V gene lookup returns CDR1 MNHEY and CDR2 SVGAGI.

This sequence joins TRBV7-8 and TRBJ1-5; D is undetermined. CDR3 length: 13 residues. The V and J ends lost 0 bases and 6 bases respectively, with 6 bases between them. The germline V gene has CDR1 SGHVS and CDR2 FQNEAQ. CDR3 nucleotides: TGTGCCAGCAGCTTAGCAGTAAGTCAGCCCCAGCATTTT. Its protein product is CASSLAVSQPQHF.

This clone came up a few times. This chain joins TRBV9 and TRBJ2-2, with D unresolved. Trimming removed 4 bases from V and 5 bases from J, with 9 bases in between. CDR3 length: 13 residues. Per germline, CDR1 SGDLS and CDR2 YYNGEE. This CDR3 is CASSRVGTGELFF. The CDR3 DNA sequence: TGTGCCAGCAGCCGGGTGGGAACCGGGGAGCTGTTTTTT.

This clone has a handful of counts. The chain joins TRBV6-5 to TRBJ2-7; D unresolved. Germline V CDR1 and CDR2: MNHEY, SVGAGI. V gave up 8 bases and J gave up 2 bases, with 13 bases separating them. The CDR3 is 13 amino acids. The CDR3 is CASAYGSPYEQYF. The CDR3 DNA sequence: TGTGCCAGCGCATACGGCTCCCCCTACGAGCAGTACTTC.

This clone occurred a few times. This CDR3 is also generated by other DNA sequences in the sample. The J gene is TRBJ1-4, the V gene TRBV7-9; D ambiguous. Looked up from germline, CDR1 is SEHNR and CDR2 is FQNEAQ (reference sequence). The CDR3 is 14 residues long. V lost 1 base to trimming and J lost 8 bases, with 11 bases between them. Here the CDR3 reads CASSLGSGNEKLFF. In nucleotides, the CDR3 is TGTGCCAGCAGCTTAGGTTCGGGAAACGAAAAACTGTTTTTT.

CDR3 amino acids: CASRPWNTDTQYF. CDR3 in DNA: TGTGCCAGCAGGCCGTGGAACACAGATACGCAGTATTTT. V and J are TRBV14 and TRBJ2-3; D is uncertain. The germline V and J ends were trimmed by 6 bases and 2 bases, with 9 bases remaining between them. CDR1 and CDR2 (germline): SGHDN, FVKESK. The CDR3 is 13 amino acids.

The chain joins TRBV11-2 to TRBJ2-1; no clear D. Trimming removed 1 base from V and 10 bases from J, with 11 bases in between. The V gene's germline CDR1 is SGHAT and CDR2 FQNNGV. The CDR3 loop spans 13 amino acids. CDR3 nucleotides: TGTGCCAGCAGCTTAGTGGCCGGCCCAGAGCAGTTCTTC. It is translated as CASSLVAGPEQFF.

The chain combines TRBV4-3 with TRBJ2-7, with 7 bases fitting TRBD1. The CDR3 has 14 amino acids. Germline V gene data show CDR1 as LGHNA and CDR2 as YSLEER. J lost 0 bases, V lost 3 bases, and 2 bases had no gene match. The CDR3 region has the DNA TGCGCCAGCAGCCAGACAGGGAGCTCCTACGAGCAGTACTTC. Residues: CASSQTGSSYEQYF.

This clone was counted between two and nine times. Other nucleotide sequences in the sample specify the same CDR3. The chain carries TRBV7-2 and TRBJ2-1, with a weak D call TRBD2 (5 bases). Germline CDR1 SGHTA, CDR2 FQGNSA. The CDR3 is 13 amino acids. The V end lost 5 bases, the J end lost 3 bases, and 8 bases lay between the germline ends. The CDR3 DNA sequence: TGTGCCAGCAGCCTTGGACTCTACAATGAGCAGTTCTTC. Amino acids: CASSLGLYNEQFF.

This clone was seen only a few times. In the same sample, other DNA sequences code for this CDR3. The genes are TRBV7-2 and TRBJ2-3; no reliable D call. This CDR3 contains 11 residues. Trimming took off 5 bases at V and 5 bases at J, with 5 bases between the two ends. Germline lookup yields CDR1 SGHTA and CDR2 FQGNSA. The CDR3 region is CASSLRDTQYF. As DNA, the CDR3 is TGTGCCAGCAGCCTAAGAGATACGCAGTATTTT.

This rearrangement joins TRBV6-6 to TRBJ1-1, with D possibly TRBD1 on 5 matching bases. The CDR3 length is 13 residues. Germline V gene lookup returns CDR1 MNHNY and CDR2 SVGAGI (reference sequence). The V gene lost 3 bases and the J gene lost 7 bases, with 12 bases spanning the gap. The CDR3 coding sequence is TGTGCCAGCAGTTATATCGGGCAGGGTGAAGCTTTCTTT. Protein sequence: CASSYIGQGEAFF.

This clone came up a few times. This chain uses TRBV9 with TRBJ2-7; 10 bases fit TRBD2. The CDR3 loop spans 15 amino acids. The trim removed 2 bases at V and 3 bases at J, leaving 5 bases unmatched. The germline V gene has CDR1 SGDLS and CDR2 YYNGEE. The CDR3: CASSVGGLALYEQYF. The CDR3 DNA follows: TGTGCCAGCAGCGTGGGGGGACTAGCGCTCTACGAGCAGTACTTC. Full variable domain (rest looked up from reference TRBV9 and TRBJ2-7): DSGVTQTPKHLITATGQRVTLRCSPRSGDLSVYWYQQSLDQGLQFLIQYYNGEERAKGNILERFSAQQFPDLHSELNLSSLELGDSALYFCASSVGGLALYEQYFGPGTRLTVT.

This clone was seen more than once but under ten times. V is TRBV5-4 and J is TRBJ1-1, with D unclear. Germline V CDR1 and CDR2: SGHNT, YYREEE (reference sequence). Trimming shortened V by 0 bases and J by 5 bases, and 8 bases separated the two germline ends. The CDR3 totals 13 residues. Written as DNA, the CDR3 is TGTGCCAGCAGCTTGGCGGAGAGAACTGAAGCTTTCTTT. Its translation: CASSLAERTEAFF.

The CDR3 spells CASSQEGWWGTDTQYF. CDR3 nucleotide sequence: TGCGCCAGCAGCCAAGAGGGTTGGTGGGGCACAGATACGCAGTATTTT. The gene calls are TRBV4-3 and TRBJ2-3, with D hard to call. Germline-derived CDR1 and CDR2 are LGHNA and YSLEER. Trimming stripped 0 bases from V and 1 base from J, with 11 bases between. This CDR3 is built from 16 residues.